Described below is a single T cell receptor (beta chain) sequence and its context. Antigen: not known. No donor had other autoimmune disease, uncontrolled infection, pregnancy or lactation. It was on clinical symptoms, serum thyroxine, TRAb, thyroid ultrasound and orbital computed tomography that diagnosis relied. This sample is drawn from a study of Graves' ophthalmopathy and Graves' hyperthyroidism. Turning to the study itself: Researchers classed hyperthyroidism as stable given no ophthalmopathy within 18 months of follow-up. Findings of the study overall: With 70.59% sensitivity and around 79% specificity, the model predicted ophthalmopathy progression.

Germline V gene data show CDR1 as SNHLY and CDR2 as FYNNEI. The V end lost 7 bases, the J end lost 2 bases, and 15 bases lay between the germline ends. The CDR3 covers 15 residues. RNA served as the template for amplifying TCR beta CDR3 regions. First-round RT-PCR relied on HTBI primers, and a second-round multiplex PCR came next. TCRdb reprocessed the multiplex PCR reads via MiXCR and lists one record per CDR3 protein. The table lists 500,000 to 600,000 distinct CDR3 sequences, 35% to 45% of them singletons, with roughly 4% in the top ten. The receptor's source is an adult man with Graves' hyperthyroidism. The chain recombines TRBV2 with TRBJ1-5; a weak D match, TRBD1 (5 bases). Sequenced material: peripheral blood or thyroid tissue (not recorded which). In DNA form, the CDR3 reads TGTGCCAGCACTTCAGGGTTGGGAGGCAATCAGCCCCAGCATTTT. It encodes CASTSGLGGNQPQHF. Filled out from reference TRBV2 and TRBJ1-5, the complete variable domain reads EPEVTQTPSHQVTQMGQEVILRCVPISNHLYFYWYRQILGQKVEFLVSFYNNEISEKSEIFDDQFSVERPDGSNFTLKIRSTKLEDSAMYFCASTSGLGGNQPQHFGDGTRLSIL.